The 2 T cell receptor beta chains below were found in one sample sequenced in a study of blood T cells in healthy people across ages. Using a J-beta primer mix together with a sample-barcoded 5' primer, a second PCR was run for roughly 6 to 11 cycles. Each CDR3 protein is one row after TCRdb ran MiXCR on the 5' RACE reads. The data contain 600,000 to 800,000 distinct CDR3 sequences, 21% of them singletons. What was sequenced was blood. Receptors originate from a man in his 70s in good health.

This clonotype was counted only a few times. The chain couples TRBV5-1 to TRBJ2-1; 8 bases line up with TRBD1. CDR1 and CDR2 from the germline V gene are SGHRS and YFSETQ. V shed 1 base and J 0 bases; nucleotides not matched to a gene: 6. The CDR3 has 17 residues. The CDR3 DNA reads TGCGCCAGCAGCTTGCAGGGGGCCGGCGGCTCCTACAATGAGCAGTTCTTC. Translated: CASSLQGAGGSYNEQFF.

This clonotype was seen only a few times. The chain is built from TRBV6-6 and TRBJ2-5, with D perhaps given as TRBD1 or TRBD2 (5 bases each). The CDR3 sequence is 15 residues long. The germline V and J ends were trimmed by 0 bases and 7 bases, with 15 bases remaining between them. The germline V gene encodes CDR1 MNHNY and CDR2 SVGAGI (reference sequence). The CDR3 nucleotides are TGTGCCAGCAGTTACTCCCGGGACCGCTACGGGACCCAGTACTTC. This gives the protein CASSYSRDRYGTQYF.